This T cell receptor beta chain was profiled in a study of blood T cell repertoires in COVID-19. Study-wide context: Acute and convalescent COVID-19 specimens originated in the United States, Italy and Spain.

How the authors handled the data: For nucleated cells, counts were estimated from reference gene primer amplification. The assay was immunoSEQ multiplex PCR, and TCRdb's table has in-frame clones only and misses some. V and J calls and clone size are copied from that table; D and trimming were computed from the DNA. This sample carries around 190,000 clones, around 83% of them seen once, and the ten largest clones take less than 10%. From germline, CDR1 is KGHSH and CDR2 LQKENI. The CDR3 has 17 amino acids. V lost 4 bases and J lost 5; bases outside the gene matches: 11. The sequenced sample consisted of peripheral blood. This receptor was identified in a woman in her seventies with COVID-19, enrolled during active disease. The chain employs TRBV18 and TRBJ1-2; 12 nucleotides match TRBD1. The CDR3 region is CASSLPGTGGVHYGYTF. The DNA for the CDR3 is TGTGCCAGCTCACTTCCCGGGACAGGGGGCGTACATTATGGCTACACCTTC. The variable domain in full, completed from reference TRBV18 and TRBJ1-2, reads NAGVMQNPRHLVRRRGQEARLRCSPMKGHSHVYWYRQLPEEGLKFMVYLQKENIIDESGMPKERFSAEFPKEGPSILRIQQVVRGDSAAYFCASSLPGTGGVHYGYTFGSGTRLTVV.